Listed here are 19 T cell receptor beta chains from one sample, sequenced in a study of shared clonotypes between healthy human individuals. Naive CD8 cells lacked CD45RO and underwent positive selection for CCR7, leaving out terminally differentiated effector memory CD45RA+ cells. Clones were read by immunoSEQ multiplex PCR, and TCRdb kept only the in-frame ones, dropping some. Here the sample spans 2 million or so clones, 85% to 95% being singletons. The sequencing input was naive CD8+ T cells sorted from blood. These TCRs come from a man aged 18 to 29 in good health.

This chain joins TRBV6-1 and TRBJ2-1; D remains ambiguous. The CDR3 consists of 13 residues. In germline, CDR1 is MNHNS, CDR2 SASEGT. The V and J ends lost 7 bases and 8 bases respectively, with 15 bases between them. DNA of the CDR3: TGTGCCAGCACCTCCCGGCATTATGATGAGCAGTTCTTC. Residues: CASTSRHYDEQFF.

The chain couples TRBV4-3 to TRBJ2-5; no clear D. V gave up 3 bases and J gave up 4 bases, with 15 bases separating them. In germline, CDR1 is LGHNA, CDR2 YSLEER. The CDR3 loop spans 15 amino acids. CDR3 region: CASSQILEAGETQYF. The DNA for the CDR3 is TGCGCCAGCAGCCAGATCTTAGAGGCTGGAGAGACCCAGTACTTC.

This sequence joins TRBV6-6 and TRBJ1-4; 7 bases fit TRBD1. Germline CDR1 MNHNY, CDR2 SVGAGI (reference sequence). V trimming: 7 bases; J trimming: 4 bases; junction bases outside the gene matches: 3. This CDR3 has 13 amino acids. CDR3 nucleotides: TGTGCCAGCACCGGGACAGTTAATGAAAAACTGTTTTTT. It codes for CASTGTVNEKLFF.

Turning to this clone: At one boundary the junction diverges from the germline segment, which might be a read error. The rearrangement joins TRBV7-7 to TRBJ2-5, with 10 bases that match TRBD1. The CDR3 is 15 amino acids. The germline gives CDR1 SSHAT, CDR2 FNYEAQ (reference sequence). As DNA, the CDR3 is TGTGCTAGCAGCATGACAGGGGGCTCCGGGGAGACCCAGTACTTC. It translates to CASSMTGGSGETQYF.

About this clone itself: The identical CDR3 is also encoded by other nucleotide sequences in the sample. This sequence joins TRBV4-1 and TRBJ1-3; D is possibly TRBD1 (5 bases). The V end was cut by 3 bases, the J end by 0 bases, with 9 bases between. The CDR3 is 15 residues long. Germline V lookup: CDR1 MGHRA, CDR2 YSYEKL. CDR3 nucleotides: TGCGCCAGCAGCCAGGGGCCGCTCTCTGGAAACACCATATATTTT. Translation: CASSQGPLSGNTIYF.

J is TRBJ2-3 and V is TRBV7-2; 12 positions agree with TRBD2. The CDR3 extends over 16 amino acids. From germline, CDR1 is SGHTA and CDR2 FQGNSA. V lost 6 bases, J lost 2 bases, and 6 bases stayed unmatched. The CDR3 loop reads CASSPTSGGFTDTQYF. In DNA, the CDR3 is TGTGCCAGCAGTCCTACTAGCGGGGGGTTCACAGATACGCAGTATTTT.

The rearrangement uses TRBV29-1 and TRBJ2-1; TRBD2 is a possible D gene (5 bases). The CDR3 contains 14 residues. CDR1 is SQVTM and CDR2 is ANQGSEA in the germline V gene. V shed 4 bases and J shed 6 bases, with 16 bases lying between them. CDR3 region: CSVVLVIRVNEQFF. CDR3 bases: TGCAGCGTTGTACTAGTGATTCGGGTCAATGAGCAGTTCTTC.

The chain is built from TRBV6-5 and TRBJ1-1; no definite D call. The CDR3 extends over 14 amino acids. Deletions cut 0 bases from V and 7 bases from J, with 12 bases between. Germline V gene lookup returns CDR1 MNHEY and CDR2 SVGAGI. CDR3 residues: CASSYSGSPREAFF. The CDR3 DNA is TGTGCCAGCAGTTACTCGGGGTCCCCCCGTGAAGCTTTCTTT.

This clone showed up just once. The chain links TRBV29-1 to TRBJ2-5; D is perhaps TRBD1 (6 bases). This CDR3 contains 13 residues. Germline V CDR1 and CDR2: SQVTM, ANQGSEA. Deletions cut 4 bases from V and 2 bases from J, with 11 bases between. The DNA for the CDR3 is TGCAGCGTTGCAGGGGCGGATCAAGAGACCCAGTACTTC. Its translation is CSVAGADQETQYF.

The chain joins TRBV18 to TRBJ2-3, with unresolved D. The germline CDR1 and CDR2 sequences are KGHSH and LQKENI. Trimming shortened V by 3 bases and J by 3 bases, and 4 bases separated the two germline ends. This CDR3 spans 12 amino acids. DNA for the CDR3: TGTGCCAGCTCACCCGAAACAGATACGCAGTATTTT. As protein: CASSPETDTQYF.

The chain joins TRBV27 to TRBJ2-7, with 8 bases matching TRBD1. The germline V gene encodes CDR1 MNHEY and CDR2 SMNVEV (reference sequence). This CDR3 contains 15 residues. After removal of 0 bases from V and 6 bases from J, the junction contained 7 bases not matched to a gene. Here the CDR3 reads CASSLSGQGAREQYF. The DNA for the CDR3 is TGTGCCAGCAGTTTATCCGGTCAGGGGGCTCGCGAGCAGTACTTC.

The V gene is TRBV5-1, the J gene TRBJ1-1, with D unresolved. The CDR3 has 15 residues. Germline CDR1 and CDR2: SGHRS and YFSETQ. Trimming took 4 bases from V and 5 from J, leaving 18 bases between them. The DNA for the CDR3 is TGCGCCAGCAGCCCCCATGCAACCCAGACGACTGAAGCTTTCTTT. It translates to CASSPHATQTTEAFF.

The V call is TRBV5-1, the J call TRBJ1-4; D call uncertain. Germline values: CDR1 SGHRS, CDR2 YFSETQ. V lost 0 bases to trimming and J lost 6 bases, with 6 bases between them. The CDR3 contains 13 residues. CDR3 protein: CASSLAGYEKLFF. CDR3 sequence (DNA): TGCGCCAGCAGCTTGGCGGGGTATGAAAAACTGTTTTTT.

Concerning this clone: Being one base from a much bigger clone, this may be a read error. The sample carries other DNA sequences with the same CDR3. CDR3 sequence (DNA): TGTGCCAGCAGCTTGGGGGATCAGCCCCAGCATTTT. Translated: CASSLGDQPQHF. V and J are TRBV5-4 and TRBJ1-5; no firm D call. The V end was cut by 0 bases, the J end by 5 bases, with 3 bases between. CDR3 length: 12 residues. The germline gives CDR1 SGHNT, CDR2 YYREEE (reference sequence).

The CDR3 region is CASSPGGAYEQYF. CDR3 nucleotides: TGTGCCAGCAGCCCGGGGGGCGCCTACGAGCAGTACTTC. V and J are TRBV9 and TRBJ2-7; D perhaps matches TRBD2 (7 bases). Deletions cut 4 bases from V and 2 bases from J, with 10 bases between. Per the germline V gene, CDR1 is SGDLS and CDR2 is YYNGEE. The CDR3 consists of 13 residues.

V gene TRBV27 combines with J gene TRBJ2-5, with a possible D match to TRBD1 (6 bases). Per the germline V gene, CDR1 is MNHEY and CDR2 is SMNVEV (reference sequence). V gave up 3 bases and J gave up 5 bases, with 22 bases separating them. This CDR3 is 17 amino acids long. CDR3 sequence: CASSFQPPGVFGETQYF. The DNA of the CDR3 is TGTGCCAGCAGTTTTCAGCCCCCAGGGGTTTTTGGGGAGACCCAGTACTTC.

This chain links TRBV28 with TRBJ2-1; D may be TRBD1 or TRBD2 (5 bases each). The CDR3 is 19 amino acids. Trimming pared 6 bases from V and 12 bases from J, leaving 36 bases between. Germline loops: CDR1 MDHEN, CDR2 SYDVKM. The CDR3 is CASSSPTVSFRGPNIMQFF. The CDR3 region has the DNA TGTGCCAGCAGCTCTCCCACAGTTTCCTTCCGGGGCCCCAATATAATGCAGTTCTTC.

The rearrangement links TRBV6-6 to TRBJ2-1, with a tentative D call TRBD2 (6 bases). Trimming pared 3 bases from V and 2 bases from J, leaving 8 bases between. CDR1 and CDR2 from the germline V gene are MNHNY and SVGAGI (reference sequence). There are 14 residues in the CDR3. CDR3 DNA: TGTGCCAGCAGTTATGGGGGGACCTACAATGAGCAGTTCTTC. Protein: CASSYGGTYNEQFF.

J is TRBJ2-5 and V is TRBV30, with 7 positions matching TRBD2. CDR1 is GTSNPN and CDR2 is SVGIG in the germline V gene (reference sequence). V was clipped by 3 bases and J by 9 bases; unmatched bases: 13. CDR3 length: 14 residues. CDR3 nucleotides: TGTGCCTGGAGACCCGGGACGTCCGCGGGGGCCCAGTACTTC. Residues: CAWRPGTSAGAQYF.